These T cell receptor beta chains were read from a single sample in a study of T cells in Graves' hyperthyroidism and ophthalmopathy. TCRdb re-called the multiplex PCR reads through MiXCR, storing one row per CDR3 protein. The table has 540,000 or so distinct CDR3 sequences, about 15% seen once. The sample taken for sequencing was blood. The origin of the receptors is a woman aged 30 to 39 with Graves' hyperthyroidism. Each CDR3 is given with its conserved first and last residue.

J: TRBJ2-2
V: TRBV4-1
CDR3: CASSHPSFPPGELFF

J: TRBJ1-2
V: TRBV14
CDR3: CASSRLDQDRDGYTF

J: TRBJ2-1
V: TRBV27
CDR3: CASSFRAGGPYNEQFF

J: TRBJ2-5
V: TRBV11-3
CDR3: CAGSQGLAGVQYF

J: TRBJ1-5
V: TRBV28
CDR3: CASSFRNQPQHF

J: TRBJ2-1
V: TRBV12-3/TRBV12-4
CDR3: CASRPSGRLNYNEQFF

J: TRBJ1-4
V: TRBV6-1
CDR3: CASSSSAPEKLFF

J: TRBJ2-3
V: TRBV24-1
CDR3: CATSDGFVGNTDTQYF

J: TRBJ1-6
V: TRBV28
CDR3: CASSLWAGGSPLHF

J: TRBJ2-3
V: TRBV20-1
CDR3: CSAPGRDTDTQYF

J: TRBJ1-2
V: TRBV6-1
CDR3: CASREGRGTGVAVGGYTF

J: TRBJ2-7
V: TRBV12-5
CDR3: CASGLGQGAGQYF

J: TRBJ2-3
V: TRBV2
CDR3: CASRTGGGTDTQYF

J: TRBJ2-7
V: TRBV28
CDR3: CASSFSTGGTSYEQYF

J: TRBJ1-2
V: TRBV6-5
CDR3: CASSYGRGYTF

J: TRBJ2-2
V: TRBV4-1
CDR3: CASSGIASPLLAGGRNTGELFF

J: TRBJ1-1
V: TRBV10-3
CDR3: CAISEVQGWTEAFF

J: TRBJ2-3
V: TRBV6-1
CDR3: CASSEVRSPTDTQYF

J: TRBJ2-1
V: TRBV7-9
CDR3: CASSLEGRLAGGNEQFF

J: TRBJ2-7
V: TRBV14
CDR3: CASSAGQGANYEQYF

J: TRBJ2-3
V: TRBV10-3
CDR3: CAISESGGTSGKNTQYF

J: TRBJ2-1
V: TRBV12-3/TRBV12-4
CDR3: CASSPITSGTYNEQFF

J: TRBJ2-7
V: TRBV7-6
CDR3: CASSLSAGITYEQYF

J: TRBJ1-4
V: TRBV27
CDR3: CASSPQGLKGGKLFF

J: TRBJ1-6
V: TRBV12-3/TRBV12-4
CDR3: CASRSMNSPLHF

J: TRBJ2-1
V: TRBV5-5
CDR3: CASSLQTSLTEQFF

J: TRBJ1-1
V: TRBV20-1
CDR3: CSATGGRKIEAFF

J: TRBJ2-2
V: TRBV30
CDR3: CAWRTGVSAGELFF

J: TRBJ2-1
V: TRBV2
CDR3: CAGTGANEQFF

J: TRBJ2-7
V: TRBV6-5
CDR3: CASSYLASYNEQYF

J: TRBJ2-5
V: TRBV7-2
CDR3: CASSGTQGEGQETQYF

J: TRBJ1-5
V: TRBV19
CDR3: CASSADRGRVGNQPQHF

J: TRBJ2-1
V: TRBV19
CDR3: CASTFGQGRNNEQFF

J: TRBJ2-3
V: TRBV2
CDR3: CASSPPGGRVYYTQYF

J: TRBJ2-4
V: TRBV20-1
CDR3: CSANPGLAGARAKNIQYF

J: TRBJ1-4
V: TRBV6-1
CDR3: CASSPRGLDNEKLFF

J: TRBJ2-3
V: TRBV9
CDR3: CASSVATPDTQYF

J: TRBJ1-2
V: TRBV12-3/TRBV12-4
CDR3: CASSLAAQLLRTAVSGYTF

J: TRBJ2-1
V: TRBV7-3
CDR3: CASSLTGHLNEQFF

J: TRBJ1-6
V: TRBV7-2
CDR3: CASSSVRGESPLHF

J: TRBJ2-5
V: TRBV5-1
CDR3: CASRRGLAGASGQYF

J: TRBJ2-7
V: TRBV20-1
CDR3: CSARDPGLAGGGLYEQYF

J: TRBJ2-7
V: TRBV4-2
CDR3: CASSQPTGSVTYEQYF

J: TRBJ2-7
V: TRBV5-1
CDR3: CASSLALAGAYEQYF

J: TRBJ2-5
V: TRBV9
CDR3: CASSLPRGTAHQETQYF

J: TRBJ1-4
V: TRBV12-3/TRBV12-4
CDR3: CASSLGAGGGEKLFF

J: TRBJ2-7
V: TRBV4-2
CDR3: CASSPTGVTYEQYF